This TCR beta chain was sequenced during a study of molecular identifiers for immune sequencing clone quantification. Germline assignment: CDR1 DFQATT and CDR2 SNEGSKA (reference sequence). CDR3 length: 15 residues. The ends were cut back, 0 bases at V and 1 base at J, with 11 bases in the middle. TCRdb called the PCR reads again in MiXCR, with one record for every CDR3 protein. In the table there are approximately 550,000 distinct CDR3 sequences, about 26% of which are singletons. The sequence came from a human donor in good health. Some libraries in this study had Jurkat cell RNA spiked in. The rearrangement joins TRBV20-1 to TRBJ2-3; unclear D gene. Sequencing used naive CD8+ T cells from blood, with Jurkat cell RNA spiked in. Subset given: FACS-sorted CD8+CD4-CCR7+CD45RA+ naive T cells. CDR3 sequence: CSARDNQPCTDTQYF. CDR3 DNA sequence: TGCAGTGCTAGAGATAATCAGCCGTGCACAGATACGCAGTATTTT.